Shown below are 30 T cell receptor beta chains from a single sample sequenced in a study of T-cell reconstitution after alpha-beta-depleted transplantation in children. Unique molecular identifiers tagged the TCRbeta library. TCRdb analysed the PCR reads with MiXCR anew, one entry per CDR3 protein. Among tens of thousands of distinct CDR3 sequences listed, about 9.3% were seen once. This sample comprised PBMCs, mostly from graft donor cells, obtained 60 days after TCRalphabeta/CD19-depleted stem cell transplant. The receptors shown here come from a male patient under 10 years old who had a stem cell transplant for chronic granulomatous disease, so the T cells may come from the graft donor.

Many counts were recorded for this clonotype. V is TRBV12-3 or TRBV12-4 and J is TRBJ2-3; the D is unclear. Trimming removed 3 bases from V and 6 bases from J, with 10 bases in between. The CDR3 spans 13 residues. The CDR3 DNA is TGTGCCAGCAGTTTGGTCCGGTGGGATACGCAGTATTTT. Translating it yields CASSLVRWDTQYF.

V gene TRBV5-5 combines with J gene TRBJ2-1; D is uncertain. Germline lookup yields CDR1 SGHKS and CDR2 YYEKEE (reference sequence). The CDR3 contains 14 residues. V lost 4 bases and J lost 4, with 12 bases in between. In DNA, the CDR3 is TGTGCCAGCAGCCACTTAAGGCCTTACAATGAGCAGTTCTTC. Its translation is CASSHLRPYNEQFF.

This clonotype was seen at least ten times. The chain uses TRBV5-1 and TRBJ1-1; the D gene is possibly TRBD1 (5 bases). The length of the CDR3 is 15 residues. V was clipped by 4 bases and J by 3 bases, with 16 bases between them. CDR1 is SGHRS, CDR2 YFSETQ, per germline. Here the CDR3 DNA reads TGCGCCAGCAGCCCCCTCGGGGGGGACTACACTGAAGCTTTCTTT. It codes for CASSPLGGDYTEAFF.

There are many counts of this clonotype. The CDR3 region has the DNA TGTGCCAGCAGCTTCCCGGGGCAGGGAGGGGTCCTGACTTTC. Amino acid sequence: CASSFPGQGGVLTF. This chain connects TRBV7-9 to TRBJ2-6, with 7 bases matching TRBD2. Germline CDR1 reads SEHNR; CDR2 reads FQNEAQ (reference sequence). The CDR3 consists of 14 residues. Losses at the gene ends were 3 bases for V and 13 bases for J; bases not matched to a gene: 9.

This clonotype was seen many times. The chain carries TRBV5-5 and TRBJ2-1; no reliable D call. Trimming shortened V by 1 base and J by 9 bases, and 14 bases separated the two germline ends. The germline V gene has CDR1 SGHKS and CDR2 YYEKEE (reference sequence). The CDR3 sequence is 14 residues long. The CDR3 protein is CASSLYGVIGEQFF. The CDR3 bases are TGTGCCAGCAGCTTGTATGGGGTGATCGGTGAGCAGTTCTTC.

At least ten counts were recorded for this clonotype. The gene calls are TRBV6-1 and TRBJ2-7, with TRBD1 identical over 7 bases. Germline CDR1 MNHNS, CDR2 SASEGT. The junction had 8 bases not matched to a gene; V was cut back by 4 bases and J by 2 bases. CDR3 length equals 15 residues. CDR3 nucleotide sequence: TGTGCCAGCAGTGCCGACAGGGTGGTTACCTACGAGCAGTACTTC. The encoded protein is CASSADRVVTYEQYF.

The sample holds many counts of this clonotype. This chain joins TRBV28 and TRBJ1-6; 8 bases are a match to TRBD1. The junction had 6 bases not matched to a gene; V was cut back by 5 bases and J by 9 bases. Germline V lookup: CDR1 MDHEN, CDR2 SYDVKM. The CDR3 is 14 residues long. CDR3 sequence: CASSPHRGSSPLHF. As DNA, the CDR3 is TGTGCCAGCAGTCCCCACAGGGGGTCTTCACCCCTCCACTTT.

This clonotype showed up just a few times. V gene TRBV6-2 or TRBV6-3 combines with J gene TRBJ1-1, with TRBD1 as a possible D gene (6 bases). This CDR3 contains 16 residues. Germline CDR1 reads MNHEY; CDR2 reads SVGEGT. V was cut by 0 bases and J by 3 bases, with 14 bases left in between. The DNA of the CDR3 is TGTGCCAGCAGTTACTCGAACTGGGGGCGAGACACTGAAGCTTTCTTT. Translating it yields CASSYSNWGRDTEAFF.

Details on this clonotype: One base away lies a much larger clone, so this may be a sequencing read error. The rearrangement uses TRBV20-1 and TRBJ2-3, with D tentatively TRBD1 (6 bases). Germline lookup yields CDR1 DFQATT and CDR2 SNEGSKA (reference sequence). The CDR3 spans 14 residues. The CDR3, as DNA: TGCGGGGCCCTTGGGCAGGGGAGCCCAGATACGCAGTATTTT. Translation: CGALGQGSPDTQYF.

In this sample, this clonotype turned up a few times. The gene calls are TRBV5-5 and TRBJ1-2; D gene ambiguous. CDR3 size: 14 residues. Trimming left V 5 bases short and J 1 base short, with 12 bases between. CDR1 is SGHKS, CDR2 YYEKEE, per germline (reference sequence). DNA of the CDR3: TGTGCCAGCAGTCTAGAACTGATTAACTATGGCTACACCTTC. This encodes CASSLELINYGYTF. The whole variable domain, remainder taken from reference TRBV5-5 and TRBJ1-2, is DAGVTQSPTHLIKTRGQQVTLRCSPISGHKSVSWYQQVLGQGPQFIFQYYEKEERGRGNFPDRFSARQFPNYSSELNVNALLLGDSALYLCASSLELINYGYTFGSGTRLTVV.

This clonotype has at least ten counts. V is TRBV20-1 and J is TRBJ2-7; 7 positions agree with TRBD2. The CDR3 length is 14 residues. CDR1 is DFQATT, CDR2 SNEGSKA, per germline (reference sequence). The V gene end was trimmed by 6 bases and the J gene end by 0 bases; junction bases not matched to a gene: 8. CDR3 in amino acids: CSATGGTSSYEQYF. The CDR3 bases are TGCAGTGCCACGGGGGGAACGAGCTCCTACGAGCAGTACTTC.

V and J are TRBV27 and TRBJ1-2; D ambiguous. V was clipped by 5 bases and J by 5 bases, with 9 bases between them. The CDR3 contains 12 residues. Germline V CDR1 and CDR2: MNHEY, SMNVEV (reference sequence). For the CDR3, the DNA is TGTGCCAGCAGTCGGCCAGGTTATGGCTACACCTTC. Its translation is CASSRPGYGYTF.

The V and J genes are TRBV28 and TRBJ2-7; D possibly corresponds to TRBD2 (7 bases). This CDR3 has 15 amino acids. V shed 2 bases and J shed 1 base, with 12 bases lying between them. Germline V gene data show CDR1 as MDHEN and CDR2 as SYDVKM. The CDR3 loop is CASSLRGGGSYEQYF. CDR3 nucleotides: TGTGCCAGCAGTTTAAGGGGGGGCGGTTCCTACGAGCAGTACTTC.

This CDR3 is CASNARLAGQTGELFF. CDR3 DNA sequence: TGTGCCAGCAACGCCCGACTAGCGGGACAAACCGGGGAGCTGTTTTTT. The rearrangement uses TRBV2 and TRBJ2-2; 11 bases agree with TRBD2. Germline CDR1 is SNHLY and CDR2 is FYNNEI. The CDR3 loop spans 16 amino acids. With 7 bases clipped from V and 5 bases from J, the junction kept 9 bases outside the gene matches.

This clonotype was detected many times. This sequence joins TRBV7-8 and TRBJ2-2, with 9 bases lining up with TRBD1. There are 14 residues in the CDR3. V gave up 5 bases and J gave up 3 bases; unmatched junction bases: 1. CDR1 SGHVS and CDR2 FQNEAQ come from the germline V gene. CDR3 nucleotide sequence: TGTGCCAGCAGCCGGACAGGGGACACCGGGGAGCTGTTTTTT. Residues: CASSRTGDTGELFF.

This clonotype was seen ten or more times. V usage is TRBV12-3 or TRBV12-4 and J usage is TRBJ2-7; TRBD2 aligns across 9 bases. The V gene end was trimmed by 5 bases and the J gene end by 5 bases; junction bases not matched to a gene: 10. This CDR3 contains 15 residues. The CDR3 here is CASSPQPGLADEQYF. The CDR3 DNA sequence: TGTGCCAGCAGTCCCCAACCGGGACTAGCAGACGAGCAGTACTTC.

This clonotype was observed at least ten times. The V and J genes are TRBV7-9 and TRBJ2-7; unclear D gene. The germline CDR1 and CDR2 sequences are SEHNR and FQNEAQ (reference sequence). Trimming shortened V by 0 bases and J by 4 bases, and 13 bases separated the two germline ends. The CDR3 sequence is 15 residues long. The CDR3 loop reads CASSLANTLNYEQYF. CDR3 bases: TGTGCCAGCAGCTTAGCGAACACTTTGAATTACGAGCAGTACTTC.

This clonotype was counted ten times or more. V is TRBV6-4 and J is TRBJ2-3; 8 bases are shared with TRBD2. V trimming: 2 bases; J trimming: 5 bases; junction bases outside the gene matches: 6. CDR1 is MRHNA and CDR2 is SNTAGT in the germline V gene. CDR3 length: 15 amino acids. This CDR3 reads CASSDRAGERDTQYF. DNA for the CDR3: TGTGCCAGCAGTGACAGAGCGGGAGAGAGAGATACGCAGTATTTT.

This clonotype has a count of ten or more. V gene TRBV20-1 combines with J gene TRBJ2-5; D unresolved. This CDR3 is built from 14 residues. Germline CDR1 and CDR2: DFQATT and SNEGSKA (reference sequence). V lost 3 bases and J 4 bases, leaving 15 bases between the germline ends. In DNA form, the CDR3 reads TGCAGTGCTAGTAGCCCGTTTGATGCAGAGACCCAGTACTTC. Translating gives CSASSPFDAETQYF.

This clonotype was recorded a few times. This chain uses TRBV7-2 with TRBJ1-5; tentatively, D is TRBD1 (5 bases). This CDR3 has 16 residues. Germline V gene lookup returns CDR1 SGHTA and CDR2 FQGNSA. The V gene lost 1 base and the J gene lost 6 bases, with 16 bases spanning the gap. The CDR3 loop reads CASSLVRAGFSQPQHF. The CDR3 DNA sequence: TGTGCCAGCAGCTTAGTTAGGGCAGGGTTTAGTCAGCCCCAGCATTTT. The full variable domain, with the rest looked up from reference TRBV7-2 and TRBJ1-5, is GAGVSQSPSNKVTEKGKDVELRCDPISGHTALYWYRQSLGQGLEFLIYFQGNSAPDKSGLPSDRFSAERTGGSVSTLTIQRTQQEDSAVYLCASSLVRAGFSQPQHFGDGTRLSIL.

This clonotype was seen at least ten times. V usage is TRBV6-2 or TRBV6-3 and J usage is TRBJ2-1; D possibly matches TRBD1 or TRBD2 (6 bases each). The CDR3 sequence is 19 residues long. Germline V gene data show CDR1 as MNHEY and CDR2 as SVGEGT. V dropped 1 base and J dropped 0 bases, with 19 bases sitting between them. The CDR3 here is CASSYLGRGGQRSYNEQFF. DNA of the CDR3: TGTGCCAGCAGTTACTTGGGCAGGGGAGGACAACGCTCCTACAATGAGCAGTTCTTC.

This clonotype was recorded a few times. The chain joins TRBV6-1 to TRBJ2-3; 8 nucleotides agree with TRBD1. Germline values: CDR1 MNHNS, CDR2 SASEGT. J lost 3 bases, V lost 6 bases, and 8 bases had no gene match. The CDR3 contains 15 residues. The CDR3 nucleotides read TGTGCCAGCAGACAGAGGACAGGGAGGACAGATACGCAGTATTTT. Its protein is CASRQRTGRTDTQYF.

The table lists this clonotype with many counts. The J gene is TRBJ2-7, the V gene TRBV28; D ambiguous. Germline V gene sequence: CDR1 MDHEN, CDR2 SYDVKM. This CDR3 has 15 residues. V lost 5 bases and J 1 base, leaving 15 bases between the germline ends. The CDR3 nucleotides are TGTGCCAGCAGTCCCCCCCCGTATCCGTCCTACGAGCAGTACTTC. This translates into CASSPPPYPSYEQYF. The whole variable domain, filled in from reference TRBV28 and TRBJ2-7, reads DVKVTQSSRYLVKRTGEKVFLECVQDMDHENMFWYRQDPGLGLRLIYFSYDVKMKEKGDIPEGYSVSREKKERFSLILESASTNQTSMYLCASSPPPYPSYEQYFGPGTRLTVT.

The chain employs TRBV11-2 and TRBJ1-6; D call uncertain. V was trimmed by 2 bases and J by 8 bases, leaving 13 bases between them. Germline CDR1 SGHAT, CDR2 FQNNGV. The CDR3 runs to 15 residues. CDR3 residues: CASSLSVRRDSPLHF. For the CDR3, the DNA is TGTGCCAGCAGCTTATCCGTCAGGAGGGATTCACCCCTCCACTTT.

Many counts were recorded for this clonotype. The chain joins TRBV4-3 to TRBJ2-1; D perhaps matches TRBD2 (6 bases). Trimming took off 0 bases at V and 4 bases at J, with 13 bases between the two ends. The CDR3 covers 16 residues. CDR1 is LGHNA, CDR2 YSLEER, per germline. The CDR3 protein is CASSQEGGRLYNEQFF. CDR3 nucleotides: TGCGCCAGCAGCCAAGAGGGGGGACGCCTATACAATGAGCAGTTCTTC.

In its sample, this clonotype was seen many times. V usage is TRBV6-5 and J usage is TRBJ2-2; possibly TRBD2 for D (5 bases). Per the germline V gene, CDR1 is MNHEY and CDR2 is SVGAGI. This CDR3 has 15 amino acids. V lost 2 bases to trimming and J lost 5 bases, with 12 bases between them. DNA of the CDR3: TGTGCCAGCAGTTACGAGAGGGCGGATACCGGGGAGCTGTTTTTT. Amino acid sequence: CASSYERADTGELFF.

The V and J genes are TRBV14 and TRBJ2-7; 9 positions agree with TRBD1. CDR3 size: 15 residues. Germline CDR1 is SGHDN and CDR2 is FVKESK. The V segment lost 4 bases and the J segment 4 bases; nucleotides outside the gene matches: 8. CDR3 sequence: CASSLPGQGSYEQYF. In DNA, the CDR3 is TGTGCCAGCAGCCTACCGGGACAGGGTTCGTACGAGCAGTACTTC.

This chain connects TRBV6-1 to TRBJ2-3; 11 bases map to TRBD2. Germline trimming cut 6 bases from V and 5 bases from J; bases unmatched to any gene: 7. Germline V gene sequence: CDR1 MNHNS, CDR2 SASEGT. The CDR3 consists of 15 residues. The CDR3 DNA sequence: TGTGCCAGCAGACCTCTAGCGGGAGGTGGAGATACGCAGTATTTT. Translated: CASRPLAGGGDTQYF.

A remark on this clonotype: A junction end diverges from the germline sequence, so it may reflect a read error. The CDR3 loop is CTSCCRAPRGIGYEQYF. The CDR3 nucleotides read TGTACCAGCTGTTGTAGGGCCCCCAGGGGCATTGGCTACGAGCAGTACTTC. The chain links TRBV12-3 or TRBV12-4 to TRBJ2-7, with D maybe TRBD1 (6 bases). The CDR3 consists of 17 residues.

Concerning this clonotype: A read error may account for a junction end that differs from germline. The chain carries TRBV7-2 and TRBJ2-7, with 7 bases matching TRBD1. The CDR3 runs to 14 residues. CDR1 is SGHTA, CDR2 FQGNSA, per germline. CDR3 sequence reads: CSSSPRQGAYEQYF. In DNA form, the CDR3 reads TGTTCCAGCAGCCCCCGACAGGGCGCCTACGAGCAGTACTTC.